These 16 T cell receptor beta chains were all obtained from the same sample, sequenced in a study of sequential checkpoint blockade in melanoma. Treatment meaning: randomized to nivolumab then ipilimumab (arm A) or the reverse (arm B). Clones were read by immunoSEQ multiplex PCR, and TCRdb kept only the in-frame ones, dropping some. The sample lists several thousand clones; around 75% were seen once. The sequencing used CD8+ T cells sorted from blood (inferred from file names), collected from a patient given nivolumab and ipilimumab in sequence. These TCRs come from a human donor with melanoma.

The CDR3 here is CASSQEAGPSNYGYTF. The CDR3 DNA reads TGCGCCAGCAGCCAAGAGGCGGGGCCGTCTAACTATGGCTACACCTTC. The rearrangement uses TRBV4-1 and TRBJ1-2, with D perhaps TRBD1 (5 bases). The CDR3 covers 16 residues. The V gene's germline CDR1 is MGHRA and CDR2 YSYEKL. The V gene lost 0 bases and the J gene lost 0 bases, with 11 bases spanning the gap.

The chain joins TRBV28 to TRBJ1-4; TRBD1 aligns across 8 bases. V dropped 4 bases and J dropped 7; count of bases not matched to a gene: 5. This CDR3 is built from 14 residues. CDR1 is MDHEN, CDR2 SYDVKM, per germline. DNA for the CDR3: TGTGCCAGCAGTTCGGGACAGGTTGGTGAAAAACTGTTTTTT. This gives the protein CASSSGQVGEKLFF. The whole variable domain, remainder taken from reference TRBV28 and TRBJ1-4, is DVKVTQSSRYLVKRTGEKVFLECVQDMDHENMFWYRQDPGLGLRLIYFSYDVKMKEKGDIPEGYSVSREKKERFSLILESASTNQTSMYLCASSSGQVGEKLFFGSGTQLSVL.

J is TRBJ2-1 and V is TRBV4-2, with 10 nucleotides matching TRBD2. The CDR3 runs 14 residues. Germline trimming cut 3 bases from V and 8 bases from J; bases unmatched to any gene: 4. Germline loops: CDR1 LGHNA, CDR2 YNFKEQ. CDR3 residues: CASSQSGGAYEQFF. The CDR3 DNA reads TGTGCCAGCAGCCAGAGCGGGGGGGCCTATGAGCAGTTCTTC.

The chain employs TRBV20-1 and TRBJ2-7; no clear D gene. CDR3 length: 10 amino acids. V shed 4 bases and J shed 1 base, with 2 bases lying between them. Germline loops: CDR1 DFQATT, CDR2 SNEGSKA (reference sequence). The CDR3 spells CSATSYEQYF. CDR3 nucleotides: TGCAGTGCTACTTCCTACGAGCAGTACTTC.

The CDR3 DNA follows: TGTGCCAGCAGTAGGGGGAGGGACAATCAGCCCCAGCATTTT. This codes for CASSRGRDNQPQHF. The chain is built from TRBV9 and TRBJ1-5; perhaps TRBD1 as D (6 bases). Per germline, CDR1 SGDLS and CDR2 YYNGEE. This CDR3 has 14 residues. Trimming removed 5 bases at V and 3 bases at J, with 12 bases between.

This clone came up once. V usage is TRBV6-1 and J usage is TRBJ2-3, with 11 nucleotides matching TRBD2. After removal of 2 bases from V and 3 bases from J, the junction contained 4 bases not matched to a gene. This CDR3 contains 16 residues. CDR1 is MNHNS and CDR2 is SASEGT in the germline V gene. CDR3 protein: CASSESLAGGTDTQYF. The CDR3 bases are TGTGCCAGCAGTGAAAGCCTAGCGGGAGGAACAGATACGCAGTATTTT.

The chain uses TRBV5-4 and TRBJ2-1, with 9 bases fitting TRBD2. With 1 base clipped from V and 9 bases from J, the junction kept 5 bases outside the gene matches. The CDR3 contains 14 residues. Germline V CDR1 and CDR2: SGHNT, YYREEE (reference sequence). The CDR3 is CASSLQRGAGEQFF. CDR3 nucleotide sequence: TGTGCCAGCAGCTTGCAGCGGGGGGCAGGTGAGCAGTTCTTC.

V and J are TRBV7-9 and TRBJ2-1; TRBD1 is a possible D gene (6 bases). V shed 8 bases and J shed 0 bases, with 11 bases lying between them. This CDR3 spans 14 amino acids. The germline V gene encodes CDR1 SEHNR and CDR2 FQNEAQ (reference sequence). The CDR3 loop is CASRDRSSYNEQFF. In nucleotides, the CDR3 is TGTGCCAGCCGCGACAGGAGCTCCTACAATGAGCAGTTCTTC.

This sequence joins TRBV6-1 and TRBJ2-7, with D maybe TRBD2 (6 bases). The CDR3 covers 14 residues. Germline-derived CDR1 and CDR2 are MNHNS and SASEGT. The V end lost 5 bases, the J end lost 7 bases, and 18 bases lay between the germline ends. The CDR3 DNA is TGTGCCAGCAGTAGACTCCGGGCCGCGGGGGAGCAGTACTTC. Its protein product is CASSRLRAAGEQYF.

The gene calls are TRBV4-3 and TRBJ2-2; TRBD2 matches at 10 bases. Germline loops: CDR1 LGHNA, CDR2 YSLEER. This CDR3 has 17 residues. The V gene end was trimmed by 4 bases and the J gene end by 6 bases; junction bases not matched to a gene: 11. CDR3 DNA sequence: TGCGCCAGCAGCCGTTTGACCGGGACTAGCGCCCCCGGGGAGCTGTTTTTT. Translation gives CASSRLTGTSAPGELFF.

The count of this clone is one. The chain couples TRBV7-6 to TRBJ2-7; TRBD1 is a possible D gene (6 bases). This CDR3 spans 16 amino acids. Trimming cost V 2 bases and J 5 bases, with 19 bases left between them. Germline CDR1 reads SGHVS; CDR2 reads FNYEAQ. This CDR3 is CASSLSPAGALDEQYF. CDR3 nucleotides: TGTGCCAGCAGCTTATCCCCAGCAGGGGCGCTGGACGAGCAGTACTTC.

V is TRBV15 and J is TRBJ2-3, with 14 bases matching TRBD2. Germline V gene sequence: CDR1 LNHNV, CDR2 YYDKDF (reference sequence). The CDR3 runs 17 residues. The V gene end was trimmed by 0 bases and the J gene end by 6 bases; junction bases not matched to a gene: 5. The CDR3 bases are TGTGCCACCAGCAGAGATGGTGGGACTAGCGGGAGCGATACGCAGTATTTT. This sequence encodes CATSRDGGTSGSDTQYF.

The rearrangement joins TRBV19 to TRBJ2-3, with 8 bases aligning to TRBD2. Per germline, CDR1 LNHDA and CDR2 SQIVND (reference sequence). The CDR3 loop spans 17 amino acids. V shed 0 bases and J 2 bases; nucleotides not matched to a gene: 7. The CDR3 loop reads CASSIDRIAGFTDTQYF. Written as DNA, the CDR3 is TGTGCCAGTAGTATAGATCGGATAGCGGGATTCACAGATACGCAGTATTTT.

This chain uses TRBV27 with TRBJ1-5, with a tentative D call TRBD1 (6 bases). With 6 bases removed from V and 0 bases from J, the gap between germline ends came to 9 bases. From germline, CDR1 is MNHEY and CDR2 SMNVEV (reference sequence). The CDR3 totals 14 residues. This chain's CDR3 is CASRQGRSNQPQHF. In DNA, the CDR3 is TGTGCCAGCAGACAGGGACGTAGCAATCAGCCCCAGCATTTT.

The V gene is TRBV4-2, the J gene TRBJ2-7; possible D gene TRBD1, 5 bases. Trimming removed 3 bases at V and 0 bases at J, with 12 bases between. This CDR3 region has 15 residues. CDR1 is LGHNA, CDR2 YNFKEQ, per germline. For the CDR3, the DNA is TGTGCCAGCAGCCACAGGACAACGGACTCCTACGAGCAGTACTTC. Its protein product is CASSHRTTDSYEQYF.

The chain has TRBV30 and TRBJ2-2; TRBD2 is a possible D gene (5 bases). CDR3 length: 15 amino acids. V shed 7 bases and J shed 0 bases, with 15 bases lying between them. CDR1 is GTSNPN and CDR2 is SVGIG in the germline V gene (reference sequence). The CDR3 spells CASTPGLSNTGELFF. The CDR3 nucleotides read TGTGCCTCCACCCCAGGACTTTCGAACACCGGGGAGCTGTTTTTT.